This T cell receptor (beta chain) appears in the sequencing data of a study of T cell repertoires in cytomegalovirus infection. Across the whole study: Selection of CMV epitopes for the study included recently identified HLA-C-restricted and well-studied HLA-B-restricted ones.

TCRdb analysed the reads with MiXCR anew, one entry per CDR3 protein. The table lists roughly 990,000 distinct CDR3 sequences, 25% to 40% of them singletons. A word on this clonotype: Antigen: not known.

The study, taken as a whole, reports: What dominated the ex vivo response were HLA-C-restricted CMV-specific TCR beta clonotypes.

V dropped 2 bases and J dropped 11 bases, with 13 bases sitting between them. CDR1 and CDR2 from the germline V gene are MNHNS and SASEGT. CDR3 length: 13 residues. The starting material was cultured CD8+ T cells from PBMCs, obtained from culture after CMV antigen stimulation. The J gene is TRBJ1-5, the V gene TRBV6-1; a possible D gene is TRBD1 (6 bases). The TCR sequence derives from a human donor in good health (CMV status not recorded). Some clones in this sample may be carry-over from other donors' samples. This chain's CDR3 is CASSESGARTQHF. The CDR3 DNA reads TGTGCCAGCAGTGAATCAGGGGCAAGGACCCAGCATTTT.